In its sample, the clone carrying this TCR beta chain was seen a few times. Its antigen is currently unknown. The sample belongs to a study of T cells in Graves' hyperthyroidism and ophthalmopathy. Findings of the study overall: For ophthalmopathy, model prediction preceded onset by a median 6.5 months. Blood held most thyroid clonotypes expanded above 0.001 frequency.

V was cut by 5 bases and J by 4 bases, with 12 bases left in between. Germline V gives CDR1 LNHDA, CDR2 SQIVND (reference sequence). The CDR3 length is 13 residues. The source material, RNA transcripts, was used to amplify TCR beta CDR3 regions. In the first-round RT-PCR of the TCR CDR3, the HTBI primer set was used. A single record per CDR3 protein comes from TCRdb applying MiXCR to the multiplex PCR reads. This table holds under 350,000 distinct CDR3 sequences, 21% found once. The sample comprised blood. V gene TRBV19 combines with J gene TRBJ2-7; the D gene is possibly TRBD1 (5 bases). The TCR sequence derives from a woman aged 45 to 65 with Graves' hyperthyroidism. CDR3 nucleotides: TGTGCCAGTAGTGGAACAGGTTTTTACGAGCAGTACTTC. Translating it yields CASSGTGFYEQYF.